This TCR beta chain was sequenced during a study of blood T cells in healthy people across ages. Trimming cost V 6 bases and J 2 bases, with 5 bases left between them. This CDR3 is 13 amino acids long. Germline V gives CDR1 MDHEN, CDR2 SYDVKM. A J-beta primer mix and a sample-barcoded 5' primer were used in a second PCR of roughly 6 to 11 cycles. TCRdb used MiXCR to reprocess the 5' RACE reads, holding one entry per CDR3 protein. The sample has some 760,000 distinct CDR3 sequences, 25% seen once. The study's findings and limits: As age increased, TCR beta diversity per million T cells fell in a roughly linear fashion.

Note on this clonotype: The antigen is not known.

The sample also formed part of further work on T cells of mothers and their children.

The TCR was taken from a boy younger than 18 in good health. The chain has TRBV28 and TRBJ2-6, with no clear D. Material for sequencing was blood. The CDR3 DNA is TGTGCCAGCAGAAGTACTGGGGCCAACGTCCTGACTTTC. Protein sequence: CASRSTGANVLTF.